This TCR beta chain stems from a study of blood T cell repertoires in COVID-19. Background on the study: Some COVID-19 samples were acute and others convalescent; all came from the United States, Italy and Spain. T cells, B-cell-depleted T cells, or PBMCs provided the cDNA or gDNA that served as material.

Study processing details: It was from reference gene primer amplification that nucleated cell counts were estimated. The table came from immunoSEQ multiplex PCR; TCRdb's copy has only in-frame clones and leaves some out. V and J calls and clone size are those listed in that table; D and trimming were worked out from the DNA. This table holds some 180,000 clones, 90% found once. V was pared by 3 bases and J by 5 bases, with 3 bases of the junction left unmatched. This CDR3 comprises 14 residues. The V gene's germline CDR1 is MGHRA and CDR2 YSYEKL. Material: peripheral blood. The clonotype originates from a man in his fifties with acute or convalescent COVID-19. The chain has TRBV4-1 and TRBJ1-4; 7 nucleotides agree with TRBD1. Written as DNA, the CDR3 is TGCGCCAGCAGCCAGGGACAGCTAAATGAAAAACTGTTTTTT. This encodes CASSQGQLNEKLFF.